A selection of T cell receptor beta chains follows, all from one sample in a study of vaccination and CD4 T cells after COVID-19. TCRdb used MiXCR to reprocess the PCR reads, holding one entry per CDR3 protein. The profile shows about 18,000 distinct CDR3 sequences, roughly 49% of them singletons. Which antigens these TCRs recognize remains unknown. Material: CD4+ T cells from blood, cultured in vitro, obtained before SARS-CoV-2 vaccination. Receptors originate from a human donor who had recovered from COVID-19. Each CDR3 is given without its conserved first and last residue.

J,V,length,CDR3
TRBJ2-7,TRBV28,12,ASSARGSSYEQY
TRBJ1-6,TRBV5-6,16,ASLAWGTGDPYNSPLH
TRBJ2-5,TRBV11-3,13,ASSSRDRGHETQY
TRBJ2-1,TRBV20-1,12,SAKRGGNYNEQF
TRBJ2-1,TRBV6-1,11,ASSRDSYNEQF
TRBJ1-1,TRBV6-2/TRBV6-3,11,ASSPQRDTEAF
TRBJ2-6,TRBV20-1,12,SAAGTSGANVLT
TRBJ1-2,TRBV6-1,11,ASRETGLYGYT
TRBJ2-2,TRBV20-1,14,SARRLAGGNTGELF
TRBJ2-5,TRBV15,13,ATSRDQRGGKTQY
TRBJ1-5,TRBV5-6,14,ASSLRTGSINQPQH
TRBJ2-7,TRBV19,12,ASSLGTSGDEQY
TRBJ1-2,TRBV19,11,ASSPGRVGGYT
TRBJ2-3,TRBV27,13,ASSSADLIQRTQY
TRBJ1-4,TRBV7-9,13,ASSFTGSANEKLF
TRBJ1-2,TRBV11-3,13,ASSQTPGENYGYT
TRBJ1-2,TRBV6-5,10,ASSYRGAGYT
TRBJ2-7,TRBV5-1,11,ASRFTGSYEQY
TRBJ1-1,TRBV10-2,12,ASSEKGGNTEAF
TRBJ1-6,TRBV19,12,ASSMVFINSPLH
TRBJ1-3,TRBV20-1,12,SAKGQGAGNTIY
TRBJ2-5,TRBV11-3,14,ASSLVGGGASETQY
TRBJ1-6,TRBV6-1,15,ASSEWSIGDGNSPLH
TRBJ1-2,TRBV20-1,11,SARGLQGRGYT
TRBJ1-1,TRBV20-1,10,SARQANTEAF
TRBJ2-5,TRBV6-2/TRBV6-3,13,ASAGGGGRQETQY
TRBJ1-5,TRBV7-9,13,ASSPAGGGNQPQH